This T cell receptor beta chain is from a study of blood T cells in healthy people across ages. The ends were cut back, 6 bases at V and 0 bases at J, with 15 bases in the middle. Germline V lookup: CDR1 MNHNS, CDR2 SASEGT. The CDR3 spans 16 residues. With a J-beta primer mix and a sample-barcoded 5' primer, a second PCR ran about 6 to 11 cycles. MiXCR was run by TCRdb on the 5' RACE reads, yielding one entry per CDR3 protein. The repertoire consists of 450,000 to 700,000 distinct CDR3 sequences, with 25% to 30% occurring once and the leading ten covering less than 20%. The chain joins TRBV6-1 to TRBJ2-1, with TRBD2 as a possible D gene (6 bases). The sequencing sample was made of blood. This TCR came from a woman in her sixties or seventies in good health. In nucleotides, the CDR3 is TGTGCCAGCAGCCCAGGGAGGCGGAGCTCCTACAATGAGCAGTTCTTC. Amino acid sequence: CASSPGRRSSYNEQFF.